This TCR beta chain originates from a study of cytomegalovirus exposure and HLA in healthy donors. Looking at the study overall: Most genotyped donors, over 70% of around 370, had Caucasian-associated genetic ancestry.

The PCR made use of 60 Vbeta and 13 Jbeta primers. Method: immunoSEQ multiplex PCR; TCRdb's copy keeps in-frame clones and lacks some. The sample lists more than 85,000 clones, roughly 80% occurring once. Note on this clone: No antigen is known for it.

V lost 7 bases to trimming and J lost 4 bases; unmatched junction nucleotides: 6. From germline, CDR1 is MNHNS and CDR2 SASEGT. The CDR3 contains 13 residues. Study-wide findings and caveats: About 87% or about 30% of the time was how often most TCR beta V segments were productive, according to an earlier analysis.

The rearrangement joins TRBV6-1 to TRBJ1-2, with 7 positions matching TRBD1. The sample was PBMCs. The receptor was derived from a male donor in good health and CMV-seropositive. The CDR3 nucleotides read TGTGCCAGCACCGTACAGGGGACCTATGGCTACACCTTC. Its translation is CASTVQGTYGYTF.